This T cell receptor (beta chain) is drawn from a study of CD8 T cells in Susac syndrome. As controls, healthy donors matched for age and sex were used. TEMRA cells were enriched by FACS, and CD4+ and CD8+ T cells were negatively isolated. There are 14 residues in the CDR3. The germline V gene encodes CDR1 LNHNV and CDR2 YYDKDF (reference sequence). Trimming at V came to 3 bases and at J to 5 bases, leaving 5 bases not matched to a gene. A quantity of 0.5 to 1 ug RNA underwent reverse transcription using random hexamers. Coverage of TCR beta CDR3 amplification by immunoSEQ multiplex PCR extended to 54 Vbeta and 13 Jbeta. TCRdb redid the calling of the immunoSEQ multiplex PCR reads with MiXCR, one entry per CDR3 protein. The data hold 140,000 to 150,000 distinct CDR3 sequences, with approximately 95% observed a single time.

The sequence derives from a human donor in good health. This chain joins TRBV15 and TRBJ2-7; TRBD1 matches at 9 bases. The sequencing sample was made of CD4+ T cells from PBMCs. The CDR3 DNA is TGTGCCACCAGCAGCCAGGGACAGGGTAACGAGCAGTACTTC. Its protein product is CATSSQGQGNEQYF.